This T cell receptor (beta chain) was profiled in a study of T-cell memory formation after mild COVID-19. 5'RACE primed at constant segments yielded TCR alpha and TCR beta cDNA libraries bearing sample barcodes and UMIs. TCRdb re-called the 5' RACE reads with MiXCR, one entry per CDR3 protein. The table records roughly 100,000 distinct CDR3 sequences, over 15% of them present only once. Findings and caveats of the study: CD4+ clones that contracted lay mainly in CM and EM; CD8+ ones lay in EMRA. Later expanders leaned toward CD4+, whereas clones contracting from day 15 to 85 were balanced CD4/CD8.

Germline V CDR1 and CDR2: SGHRS, YFSETQ. Trimming removed 1 base at V and 4 bases at J, with 8 bases between. The CDR3 is 13 residues long. With regard to this clonotype: The antigen remains unidentified.

The sequenced material came from PBMCs or a T cell subset sorted from them (not recorded which). The genes are TRBV5-1 and TRBJ1-2, with unresolved D. The clonotype originates from an adult woman who had mild COVID-19 (a few samples of this study predate the infection). Cell type and time point are not known. Here the CDR3 reads CASSLNSAYGYTF. CDR3 sequence (DNA): TGCGCCAGCAGCTTGAACAGCGCCTATGGCTACACCTTC.